This T cell receptor beta chain was obtained from a study of T-cell reconstitution after alpha-beta-depleted transplantation in children. General observations from the study: Surviving thymic progenitors and recipient T cells were the source of high TCRbeta diversity at day 60 in some patients.

To note about this clonotype: Its antigen is unknown.

V was clipped by 1 base and J by 8 bases; unmatched bases: 17. The CDR3 spans 18 residues. The germline V gene has CDR1 LGHNA and CDR2 YSLEER. Unique molecular identifiers tagged the TCRbeta library. TCRdb reanalysed the PCR reads using MiXCR and keeps one entry per CDR3 protein. The sample carries 200,000 to 250,000 distinct CDR3 sequences, 7% to 9% recorded once. This sequence joins TRBV4-3 and TRBJ2-1; 7 bases align to TRBD2. The source was PBMCs, mostly from graft donor cells, collected 360 days after TCRalphabeta/CD19-depleted stem cell transplant. This receptor was obtained from a male patient between 2 and 15 years old who had a stem cell transplant for acute myeloid leukemia, so the T cells may come from the graft donor. CDR3 sequence reads: CASSQAPRDYRYGDEQFF. The CDR3 DNA follows: TGCGCCAGCAGCCAAGCTCCAAGGGACTACAGGTACGGTGATGAGCAGTTCTTC.